The 11 T cell receptor beta chains given below trace back to one sample, sequenced in a study of T cells in Graves' hyperthyroidism and ophthalmopathy (dated by TCRdb to the late 2010s). Receptor amplification or capture employed multiplex PCR. For sequencing, an Illumina HiSeq 2000 was employed. TCR beta CDR3 regions were amplified from RNA transcripts. The first round of RT-PCR for the TCR CDR3 was performed with the HTBI primer set and the Qiagen OneStep RT-PCR kit. The raw public data were reprocessed by TCRdb itself: fastp quality trimming at Q25, MiXCR clonotype calling, in-frame beta chains only. Entries are consolidated by CDR3 protein sequence, retaining the most common genes and DNA. The table for this sample lists about 300,000 distinct CDR3 sequences; 16% of them were counted only once. Of the sample, approximately 31% is held by the ten largest clones. Sequenced material: blood. Receptors originate from a man aged 30 to 39 with Graves' hyperthyroidism.

This clonotype was observed many times. J is TRBJ1-1 and V is TRBV6-1; unclear D gene. The V end lost 5 bases, the J end lost 0 bases, and 7 bases lay between the germline ends. The CDR3 is made up of 13 amino acids. Looked up from germline, CDR1 is MNHNS and CDR2 is SASEGT. CDR3 residues: CASSYRLNTEAFF. The CDR3 region has the DNA TGTGCCAGCAGTTACAGACTGAACACTGAAGCTTTCTTT.

This clonotype was detected many times. J is TRBJ1-2 and V is TRBV2, with 9 bases lining up with TRBD1. Germline V lookup: CDR1 SNHLY, CDR2 FYNNEI. V trimming: 4 bases; J trimming: 8 bases; junction bases outside the gene matches: 5. There are 13 residues in the CDR3. CDR3 coding DNA: TGTGCCAGCAGTGTTAGGACAGGGGAAGGCTACACCTTC. It translates to CASSVRTGEGYTF.

The chain employs TRBV9 and TRBJ2-7, with D hard to call. CDR1 SGDLS and CDR2 YYNGEE come from the germline V gene. V was trimmed by 0 bases and J by 2 bases, leaving 9 bases between them. The CDR3 is 14 amino acids. CDR3 sequence (DNA): TGTGCCAGCAGCGTAGGAAGGGCAGCCTACGAGCAGTACTTC. Protein: CASSVGRAAYEQYF.

This clonotype was detected a few times. The chain carries TRBV27 and TRBJ2-7; TRBD1 aligns across 8 bases. CDR3 size: 14 residues. V trimming: 6 bases; J trimming: 3 bases; junction bases outside the gene matches: 7. Germline CDR1 is MNHEY and CDR2 is SMNVEV (reference sequence). This CDR3 is CASSDRGDLYEQYF. DNA of the CDR3: TGTGCCAGCAGCGACAGGGGAGACCTCTACGAGCAGTACTTC.

This clonotype was counted only a few times. J is TRBJ2-1 and V is TRBV28; the match to TRBD2 covers 9 bases. Germline CDR1 reads MDHEN; CDR2 reads SYDVKM. The CDR3 length is 19 residues. V dropped 1 base and J dropped 4; count of bases not matched to a gene: 14. CDR3: CASSLSEGLAGLGYNEQFF. DNA of the CDR3: TGTGCCAGCAGTTTATCCGAGGGCCTAGCGGGGCTCGGGTACAATGAGCAGTTCTTC.

This clonotype came up many times. The CDR3 DNA follows: TGTGCCAGCACCCCAAGGCCCACGTTCACCGGGGAGCTGTTTTTT. This codes for CASTPRPTFTGELFF. The rearrangement uses TRBV3-1 and TRBJ2-2; no definite D call. CDR3 length equals 15 residues. Germline CDR1 reads LGHDT; CDR2 reads YNNKEL (reference sequence). The germline V and J ends were trimmed by 7 bases and 4 bases, with 16 bases remaining between them. The full variable domain, with the rest looked up from reference TRBV3-1 and TRBJ2-2, is DTAVSQTPKYLVTQMGNDKSIKCEQNLGHDTMYWYKQDSKKFLKIMFSYNNKELIINETVPNRFSPKSPDKAHLNLHINSLELGDSAVYFCASTPRPTFTGELFFGEGSRLTVL.

This clonotype was recorded a few times. The CDR3 reads CASAWGPDTLKNTGELFF. The CDR3 region has the DNA TGTGCCAGCGCATGGGGGCCCGATACGTTAAAGAACACCGGGGAGCTGTTTTTT. This chain joins TRBV19 and TRBJ2-2; weak D call: TRBD1 (6 bases). Trimming pared 9 bases from V and 1 base from J, leaving 24 bases between. Looked up from germline, CDR1 is LNHDA and CDR2 is SQIVND (reference sequence). The CDR3 runs 18 residues. Full variable domain (outside the CDR3, taken from reference TRBV19 and TRBJ2-2): DGGITQSPKYLFRKEGQNVTLSCEQNLNHDAMYWYRQDPGQGLRLIYYSQIVNDFQKGDIAEGYSVSREKKESFPLTVTSAQKNPTAFYLCASAWGPDTLKNTGELFFGEGSRLTVL.

The chain joins TRBV4-1 to TRBJ2-3, with D possibly matching TRBD2 (6 bases). The germline V and J ends were trimmed by 5 bases and 0 bases, with 12 bases remaining between them. The CDR3 has 15 residues. The V gene's germline CDR1 is MGHRA and CDR2 YSYEKL. CDR3 sequence: CASSGAGRSTDTQYF. CDR3 DNA sequence: TGCGCCAGCAGCGGGGCGGGGCGGAGCACAGATACGCAGTATTTT.

The chain recombines TRBV28 with TRBJ2-3; perhaps TRBD2 as D (5 bases). Trimming pared 4 bases from V and 2 bases from J, leaving 19 bases between. This CDR3 has 17 amino acids. In germline, CDR1 is MDHEN, CDR2 SYDVKM. For the CDR3, the DNA is TGTGCCAGCAGTTACCCACACGGGGAAGCGGACACAGATACGCAGTATTTT. Its translation: CASSYPHGEADTDTQYF.

This clonotype has ten or more counts. V is TRBV6-2 or TRBV6-3 and J is TRBJ2-7; possibly TRBD1 for D (5 bases). V lost 0 bases and J lost 7, with 7 bases in between. Germline CDR1 and CDR2: MNHEY and SVGEGT. The CDR3 extends over 12 amino acids. This CDR3 reads CASSYSSGEQYF. The CDR3 DNA reads TGTGCCAGCAGTTACTCGTCAGGGGAGCAGTACTTC.

As concerns this clonotype: The CDR3 carries no conserved terminal phenylalanine or tryptophan, so it likely arises from a read error. The chain links TRBV30 to TRBJ2-1; D is ambiguous. Per germline, CDR1 GTSNPN and CDR2 SVGIG (reference sequence). V dropped 7 bases and J dropped 6 bases, with 22 bases sitting between them. The CDR3 extends over 15 amino acids. The DNA of the CDR3 is TGTGCCTCGGCCTTTGGATTGGCGAGCTCCAATGAGCAGTTCTCC. As protein: CASAFGLASSNEQFS.